Below are 3 T cell receptor beta chains sequenced from a single sample in a study of shared clonotypes between healthy human individuals. Using immunoSEQ multiplex PCR, the repertoire was profiled, and TCRdb retains in-frame clones only, with some absent. This table has millions of clones, approximately 94% appearing once. Selected positively for CCR7 and CD45RO-negative, naive CD8 cells excluded terminally differentiated effector memory CD45RA+ cells. The sequenced material came from naive CD8+ T cells from PBMCs. Receptors were obtained from a man younger than 30 in good health. Some clones in this sample may be carry-over from other donors' samples.

This rearrangement joins TRBV27 to TRBJ2-2; D is uncertain. The V gene's germline CDR1 is MNHEY and CDR2 SMNVEV (reference sequence). V was shortened by 6 bases and J by 3 bases, with 8 bases between the two germline ends. This CDR3 region has 13 residues. CDR3 in amino acids: CASSWVHTGELFF. CDR3 coding DNA: TGTGCCAGCAGCTGGGTCCACACCGGGGAGCTGTTTTTT.

The chain couples TRBV6-5 to TRBJ2-5; the D gene is possibly TRBD1 (6 bases). The length of the CDR3 is 14 residues. CDR1 is MNHEY and CDR2 is SVGAGI in the germline V gene. Trimming pared 0 bases from V and 9 bases from J, leaving 14 bases between. The CDR3 DNA is TGTGCCAGCAGTTACTCCAGGGGCTCGGAAGCCCAGTACTTC. Protein product: CASSYSRGSEAQYF.

This clone is a singleton in its sample. V and J are TRBV29-1 and TRBJ1-2; possible D gene TRBD1, 5 bases. There are 14 residues in the CDR3. CDR1 and CDR2 (germline): SQVTM, ANQGSEA. V was trimmed by 6 bases and J by 1 base, leaving 15 bases between them. CDR3 protein: CSVGKGSSNYGYTF. The CDR3 DNA sequence: TGCAGCGTGGGGAAGGGGTCGAGTAACTATGGCTACACCTTC.